This T cell receptor beta chain comes out of a study of T cells in Graves' hyperthyroidism and ophthalmopathy. This clonotype has at least ten counts. The CDR3 contains 13 residues. Per the germline V gene, CDR1 is SNHLY and CDR2 is FYNNEI. Trimming stripped 6 bases from V and 0 bases from J, with 8 bases between. Uncontrolled infection, other autoimmune disease, pregnancy or lactation excluded patients. TCR beta CDR3 sequences were amplified from RNA transcripts. HTBI primers were the set used in a first-round RT-PCR of the TCR CDR3. Each CDR3 protein is one row after TCRdb ran MiXCR on the multiplex PCR reads. This sample carries approximately 360,000 distinct CDR3 sequences, more than 15% of them seen once, and the ten largest clones take 28%.

The chain carries TRBV2 and TRBJ1-1; D gene unclear. The clonotype was recovered from a woman under 30 with Graves' hyperthyroidism that later progressed to Graves' ophthalmopathy. The sample taken for sequencing was blood. CDR3 in amino acids: CASSGRVNTEAFF. The CDR3 DNA follows: TGTGCCAGCAGCGGGCGCGTGAACACTGAAGCTTTCTTT. Supplemented by reference TRBV2 and TRBJ1-1, the full variable domain reads EPEVTQTPSHQVTQMGQEVILRCVPISNHLYFYWYRQILGQKVEFLVSFYNNEISEKSEIFDDQFSVERPDGSNFTLKIRSTKLEDSAMYFCASSGRVNTEAFFGQGTRLTVV.